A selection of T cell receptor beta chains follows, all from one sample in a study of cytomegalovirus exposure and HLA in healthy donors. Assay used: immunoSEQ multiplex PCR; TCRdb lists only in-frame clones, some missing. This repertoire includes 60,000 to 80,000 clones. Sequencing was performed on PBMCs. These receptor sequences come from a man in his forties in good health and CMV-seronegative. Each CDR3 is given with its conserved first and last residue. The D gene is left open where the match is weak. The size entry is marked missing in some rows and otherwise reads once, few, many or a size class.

CDR3 DNA: TGCGCCAGCAGCTTGGGTCCCGGGACAGGGGAGGGAAAAACTGAAGCTTTCTTT
CDR3 protein: CASSLGPGTGEGKTEAFF
D gene: TRBD1
V gene: TRBV5-1
J gene: TRBJ1-1
clone size: NA

CDR3 DNA: TGCGCCAGCAGCACCTCAGGGGGCGGAGAGACCCAGTACTTC
CDR3 protein: CASSTSGGGETQYF
D gene: TRBD1
V gene: TRBV5-1
J gene: TRBJ2-5
clone size: NA

CDR3 DNA: TGTGCAACTCTCGTCTTTGGGCAGTTGAATCAGCCCCAGCATTTT
CDR3 protein: CATLVFGQLNQPQHF
D gene: NA
V gene: TRBV12-2
J gene: TRBJ1-5
clone size: NA

CDR3 DNA: TGTGCCAGCATTCAGGGCGGGAACACCGGGGAGCTGTTTTTT
CDR3 protein: CASIQGGNTGELFF
D gene: NA
V gene: TRBV28
J gene: TRBJ2-2
clone size: NA

CDR3 DNA: TGTGCCAGCAGCTTAGGGGGAGGGGATGGCTACACCTTC
CDR3 protein: CASSLGGGDGYTF
D gene: NA
V gene: TRBV7-8
J gene: TRBJ1-2
clone size: NA

CDR3 DNA: TGTGCCAGCAGTCGGGACAGAAACACTGAAGCTTTCTTT
CDR3 protein: CASSRDRNTEAFF
D gene: TRBD1
V gene: TRBV16
J gene: TRBJ1-1
clone size: NA

CDR3 DNA: TGCAGCGTCTGCAGGGGGAACACTGAAGCTTTCTTT
CDR3 protein: CSVCRGNTEAFF
D gene: NA
V gene: TRBV29-1
J gene: TRBJ1-1
clone size: NA

CDR3 DNA: TGTGCCAGCAGTAGACAGGGGGCAACGGGAAACACCATATATTTT
CDR3 protein: CASSRQGATGNTIYF
D gene: TRBD1
V gene: TRBV27
J gene: TRBJ1-3
clone size: NA

CDR3 DNA: TGTGCCAGCAGTTACGACAGGGTACAAGAGACCCAGTACTTC
CDR3 protein: CASSYDRVQETQYF
D gene: TRBD1
V gene: TRBV6-5
J gene: TRBJ2-5
clone size: NA

CDR3 DNA: TGTGCCAGCAGTCCTACTGCCGGGACTTACAATGAGCAGTTCTTC
CDR3 protein: CASSPTAGTYNEQFF
D gene: NA
V gene: TRBV6-5
J gene: TRBJ2-1
clone size: NA

CDR3 DNA: TGTGCCATCAGTGAGTCGTCTAACACCGGGGAGCTGTTTTTT
CDR3 protein: CAISESSNTGELFF
D gene: NA
V gene: TRBV10-3
J gene: TRBJ2-2
clone size: NA

CDR3 DNA: TGTGCCAGCAGCGTAGCTGAGGGTTCTGGCTACACCTTC
CDR3 protein: CASSVAEGSGYTF
D gene: NA
V gene: TRBV9
J gene: TRBJ1-2
clone size: NA

CDR3 DNA: TGTGCCAGCAGCTTGGTAAATAGGGGGACTGAAGCTTTCTTT
CDR3 protein: CASSLVNRGTEAFF
D gene: NA
V gene: TRBV5-6
J gene: TRBJ1-1
clone size: NA

CDR3 DNA: TGTGCCAGCAGCCAAGATCAGGTCAATGAGCAGTTCTTC
CDR3 protein: CASSQDQVNEQFF
D gene: NA
V gene: TRBV4-2
J gene: TRBJ2-1
clone size: NA

CDR3 DNA: TGTGCCAGCGGATCCAACAGGGGGCGGGTTTCGGCGAGCAATCAGCCCCAGCATTTT
CDR3 protein: CASGSNRGRVSASNQPQHF
D gene: TRBD1
V gene: TRBV2
J gene: TRBJ1-5
clone size: medium-sized

CDR3 DNA: TGTGCCAGCAGCGCCCCGGGACAGGGCACAGATACGCAGTATTTT
CDR3 protein: CASSAPGQGTDTQYF
D gene: TRBD1
V gene: TRBV5-4
J gene: TRBJ2-3
clone size: NA

CDR3 DNA: TGTGCCAGCACACTTCTTGGGGGCGAAGGCACTGAAGCTTTCTTT
CDR3 protein: CASTLLGGEGTEAFF
D gene: NA
V gene: TRBV27
J gene: TRBJ1-1
clone size: NA

CDR3 DNA: TGTGCCAGCAGCCAAGAACTAGCTGGTTCCTACAATGAGCAGTTCTTC
CDR3 protein: CASSQELAGSYNEQFF
D gene: NA
V gene: TRBV4-2
J gene: TRBJ2-1
clone size: NA

CDR3 DNA: TGTGCCAGCTCCGGACAGGCGGCCACTGAAGCTTTCTTT
CDR3 protein: CASSGQAATEAFF
D gene: TRBD1
V gene: TRBV6-5
J gene: TRBJ1-1
clone size: NA

CDR3 DNA: TGTGCCAGCAGCTTGGGCTCTGGGGGGGTCGAAGCTTTCTTT
CDR3 protein: CASSLGSGGVEAFF
D gene: NA
V gene: TRBV5-5
J gene: TRBJ1-1
clone size: NA

CDR3 DNA: TGCGCCAGCAGCTTGATGGACAGGGTGAACACTGAAGCTTTCTTT
CDR3 protein: CASSLMDRVNTEAFF
D gene: TRBD1
V gene: TRBV5-1
J gene: TRBJ1-1
clone size: NA

CDR3 DNA: TGTGCCAGCAGCTTACTCCTGAGCACAGATACGCAGTATTTT
CDR3 protein: CASSLLLSTDTQYF
D gene: NA
V gene: TRBV7-2
J gene: TRBJ2-3
clone size: NA

CDR3 DNA: TGTGCCAGCAGCTTAGCTCCGACAGGGGAATTC
CDR3 protein: CASSLAPTGEF
D gene: TRBD1
V gene: TRBV11-3
J gene: TRBJ2-7
clone size: NA

CDR3 DNA: TGTGCCAGCAGCGTAGGGGGGACTACTATCACAGATACGCAGTATTTT
CDR3 protein: CASSVGGTTITDTQYF
D gene: TRBD2
V gene: TRBV9
J gene: TRBJ2-3
clone size: NA

CDR3 DNA: TGTGCCAGCAGCTTTCAGACAGGGGACACTGAAGCTTTCTTT
CDR3 protein: CASSFQTGDTEAFF
D gene: TRBD1
V gene: TRBV7-2
J gene: TRBJ1-1
clone size: NA

CDR3 DNA: TGTGCCAGCAGCCATGGACACTTCTACGAGCAGTACTTC
CDR3 protein: CASSHGHFYEQYF
D gene: NA
V gene: TRBV5-4
J gene: TRBJ2-7
clone size: NA

CDR3 DNA: TGTGCCAACAGCTCGGGAAACTACGAGCAGTACTTC
CDR3 protein: CANSSGNYEQYF
D gene: NA
V gene: TRBV7-9
J gene: TRBJ2-7
clone size: NA

CDR3 DNA: TGTGCCAGCAGCTTAATTGGGGGCACTAATGAAAAACTGTTTTTT
CDR3 protein: CASSLIGGTNEKLFF
D gene: NA
V gene: TRBV7-2
J gene: TRBJ1-4
clone size: NA

CDR3 DNA: TGTGCCAGCAGAAAGGACTTAACGGGTGGCTACACCTTC
CDR3 protein: CASRKDLTGGYTF
D gene: NA
V gene: TRBV7-2
J gene: TRBJ1-2
clone size: NA

CDR3 DNA: TGTGCCAGCAGTGGGACTAGCGGGAGTGTTCAGTACTTC
CDR3 protein: CASSGTSGSVQYF
D gene: TRBD2
V gene: TRBV7-2
J gene: TRBJ2-7
clone size: NA

CDR3 DNA: TGTGCCATCAGTGGGTCTACAACCTCGGGACGAATTACCCCGGGAGTCTATGGCTACACCTTC
CDR3 protein: CAISGSTTSGRITPGVYGYTF
D gene: NA
V gene: TRBV10-3
J gene: TRBJ1-2
clone size: NA

CDR3 DNA: TGTGCCAGCAGACCGTTGGGACAGACCAGCTATGGCTACACCTTC
CDR3 protein: CASRPLGQTSYGYTF
D gene: TRBD1
V gene: TRBV6-5
J gene: TRBJ1-2
clone size: NA

CDR3 DNA: TGCAGCGTTGAAGGACAGCCGAACACTGAAGCTTTCTTT
CDR3 protein: CSVEGQPNTEAFF
D gene: NA
V gene: TRBV29-1
J gene: TRBJ1-1
clone size: NA

CDR3 DNA: TGTGCCAGCAGCTTGGGGTTAGCGAGGTCCTACGAGCAGTACTTC
CDR3 protein: CASSLGLARSYEQYF
D gene: NA
V gene: TRBV5-4
J gene: TRBJ2-7
clone size: NA

CDR3 DNA: TGTGCCTCATCATCGTCGGGACTAGCGTACACAGATACGCAGTATTTT
CDR3 protein: CASSSSGLAYTDTQYF
D gene: TRBD2
V gene: TRBV10-3
J gene: TRBJ2-3
clone size: NA

CDR3 DNA: TGTGCCAGCAGCGTGGGACAGGGGCTTCTTGGCTACACCTTC
CDR3 protein: CASSVGQGLLGYTF
D gene: TRBD1
V gene: TRBV9
J gene: TRBJ1-2
clone size: NA